Presented here are 10 T cell receptor beta chains from one specimen sequenced in a study of T cells in women clearing cervical HPV infection. Libraries were prepared by immunoSEQ multiplex PCR; TCRdb keeps only in-frame clonotypes and omits some of them. The sample totals under 50,000 clones. Specimen: blood buffy coat. These receptors were taken from a woman between 18 and 75 years old with a cervical HPV16 infection that either progressed to CIN3+ or cleared (not recorded which).

Notes on this clone: The read comes to an end 3 residues before the CDR3 does, leaving the germline J gene to fill in the end. The V gene is TRBV4-1, the J gene TRBJ2-4; maybe TRBD1 (6 bases). The CDR3 length is 15 residues. The germline V and J ends were trimmed by 7 bases and 0 bases, with 13 bases remaining between them. Germline V lookup: CDR1 MGHRA, CDR2 YSYEKL. The CDR3 bases that were read are TGCGCCAGCAAGGACAGCGTACTAGCCAAAAACATT. Translating it yields CASKDSVLAKNI. The CDR3, in full, reads CASKDSVLAKNIQYF.

As to this clone: The CDR3 goes on 3 residues after the read ends, and that part is filled in from the germline J gene. V gene TRBV6-1 combines with J gene TRBJ1-3; D is uncertain. The CDR3 is made up of 16 amino acids. V lost 2 bases and J 0 bases, leaving 11 bases between the germline ends. The V gene's germline CDR1 is MNHNS and CDR2 SASEGT. CDR3 protein: CASSETVTSSGNTIYF. The CDR3 DNA, read in part, is TGTGCCAGCAGTGAAACGGTTACGAGCTCTGGAAACACC.

Concerning this clone: From the germline J gene comes the end of the CDR3, since the read stops 3 residues before it. This sequence joins TRBV24-1 and TRBJ2-3; D unclear. V was shortened by 3 bases and J by 7 bases, with 16 bases between the two germline ends. The CDR3 runs 15 residues. The germline V gene has CDR1 KGHDR and CDR2 SFDVKD. The CDR3 region is CATSDPARSSNTQYF. CDR3 bases read: TGTGCCACCAGTGATCCCGCTAGGAGCTCCAATACG.

Notes on this clone: The read ends 3 residues before the CDR3 terminus; that terminus is restored from the germline J gene. V usage is TRBV7-3 and J usage is TRBJ1-1; D ambiguous. The CDR3 consists of 12 residues. Per germline, CDR1 SGHTA and CDR2 FQGTGA. Trimming took 2 bases from V and 4 from J, leaving 5 bases between them. The DNA read from the CDR3 is TGTGCCAGCAGCTTATCTCGCACTGAA. Residues: CASSLSRTE. The full CDR3 is CASSLSRTEAFF.

About this clone: The read finishes 3 residues shy of the CDR3 end, and the germline J gene is used to complete it. This rearrangement joins TRBV7-2 to TRBJ1-2, with D unresolved. This CDR3 is built from 14 residues. V was shortened by 6 bases and J by 4 bases, with 15 bases between the two germline ends. Germline values: CDR1 SGHTA, CDR2 FQGNSA. CDR3 bases read: TGTGCCAGCAGTACCCGTCCGAGCCTCTATGGC. Translating gives CASSTRPSLYG. The entire CDR3 is CASSTRPSLYGYTF.

CDR3 DNA, as far as it was read: TGTGCCAGCAGCTTTGAGGAGCGGTGGAACAATGAG. As protein: CASSFEERWNNE. The full CDR3 protein is CASSFEERWNNEQFF. This sequence joins TRBV11-2 and TRBJ2-1; the D gene is possibly TRBD2 (5 bases). The read halts 3 residues ahead of the CDR3 end, with the missing end drawn from the germline J gene. The CDR3 extends over 15 amino acids. Germline lookup yields CDR1 SGHAT and CDR2 FQNNGV. V was pared by 3 bases and J by 5 bases, with 14 bases between.

Of note for this clone: The read comes to an end 3 residues before the CDR3 does, leaving the germline J gene to fill in the end. The chain recombines TRBV10-3 with TRBJ2-3, with 9 positions matching TRBD2. Germline assignment: CDR1 ENHRY and CDR2 SYGVKD. The CDR3 consists of 15 residues. V gave up 4 bases and J gave up 4 bases; unmatched junction bases: 6. Incomplete CDR3 DNA: TGTGCCATCAGTGCCCCTAGCGGGGAATCAGATACG. Encoded protein: CAISAPSGESDT. The whole CDR3 sequence is CAISAPSGESDTQYF.

Remarks on this clone: The CDR3 is cut off 3 residues early in the read; its end comes from the germline J gene. The gene calls are TRBV20-1 and TRBJ2-3, with unresolved D. V lost 3 bases to trimming and J lost 0 bases, with 10 bases between them. Germline V gives CDR1 DFQATT, CDR2 SNEGSKA (reference sequence). This CDR3 is 14 amino acids long. The chain's CDR3 is CSASPFRSTDTQYF. CDR3 DNA, as far as it was read: TGCAGTGCTAGCCCCTTCAGGAGCACAGATACG.

Regarding this clone: With the read ending 3 residues before the CDR3 end, the germline J gene is used to fill in that end. The V gene is TRBV19, the J gene TRBJ1-5; perhaps TRBD1 as D (6 bases). This CDR3 has 17 amino acids. The germline V gene encodes CDR1 LNHDA and CDR2 SQIVND (reference sequence). V shed 4 bases and J shed 0 bases, with 16 bases lying between them. CDR3 DNA (partial): TGTGCCAGTAGTACATCACGGGACACCTATAGCAATCAGCCC. As protein: CASSTSRDTYSNQP. The whole CDR3 protein is CASSTSRDTYSNQPQHF.

In the case of this clone: The CDR3 is cut off 3 residues early in the read; its end comes from the germline J gene. The rearrangement uses TRBV29-1 and TRBJ2-5, with TRBD2 as a possible D gene (5 bases). The CDR3 totals 13 residues. Germline V gene sequence: CDR1 SQVTM, CDR2 ANQGSEA. Here the CDR3 reads CSTKGPELDTQYF. Partial CDR3 DNA: TGCAGCACCAAGGGTCCGGAACTAGATACC.